These 13 T cell receptor beta chains were all obtained from the same sample, sequenced in a study of T cell repertoires in cytomegalovirus infection. Their specific antigens are unknown. One entry per CDR3 protein, called by TCRdb with MiXCR from the reads. The table includes around 230,000 distinct CDR3 sequences, approximately 38% detected once. Source: CD8+ T cells from cultured PBMCs, taken from culture after CMV antigen stimulation. Source of these receptors: a human donor in good health (CMV status not recorded). Some clones in this sample may be carry-over from other donors' samples.

V gene TRBV4-1 combines with J gene TRBJ1-5, with a weak D call TRBD1 (5 bases). The CDR3 sequence is 14 residues long. In germline, CDR1 is MGHRA, CDR2 YSYEKL. Trimming left V 5 bases short and J 4 bases short, with 12 bases between. The CDR3 DNA follows: TGCGCCAGCAGCATCCAGGGAGAAAATCAGCCCCAGCATTTT. Translated, it gives CASSIQGENQPQHF.

The rearrangement joins TRBV24-1 to TRBJ2-2, with 8 bases identical to TRBD1. V shed 3 bases, J shed 3 bases, and the junction held 2 bases outside the gene matches. Per germline, CDR1 KGHDR and CDR2 SFDVKD. This CDR3 has 15 residues. CDR3: CATSDQGQDTGELFF. The CDR3 region has the DNA TGTGCCACCAGTGATCAGGGACAGGACACCGGGGAGCTGTTTTTT.

The rearrangement uses TRBV12-5 and TRBJ2-7; 7 bases match TRBD1. The V gene end was trimmed by 1 base and the J gene end by 6 bases; junction bases not matched to a gene: 9. The CDR3 extends over 15 amino acids. The V gene's germline CDR1 is LGHNT and CDR2 FRNRAP. The CDR3 loop reads CASGLAGDSSGEQYF. CDR3 in DNA: TGTGCTAGTGGTTTGGCCGGGGACAGCTCCGGCGAGCAGTACTTC.

There are many counts of this clonotype. This sequence joins TRBV12-3 or TRBV12-4 and TRBJ1-2; D call uncertain. The V end was cut by 10 bases, the J end by 8 bases, with 14 bases between. The CDR3 sequence is 11 residues long. CDR3 in amino acids: CATRTVVGYTF. Here the CDR3 DNA reads TGTGCCACTAGGACGGTCGTGGGCTACACCTTC.

In this sample, this clonotype turned up many times. V is TRBV7-8 and J is TRBJ2-1; 7 bases line up with TRBD1. Germline CDR1 SGHVS, CDR2 FQNEAQ. V gave up 5 bases and J gave up 6 bases; unmatched junction bases: 16. The CDR3 loop spans 17 amino acids. The CDR3 region is CASSHGTDPRRSNEQFF. CDR3 bases: TGTGCCAGCAGCCACGGGACAGATCCCCGTCGGAGCAATGAGCAGTTCTTC.

This clonotype came up a few times. V and J are TRBV9 and TRBJ2-7, with 11 positions matching TRBD2. From germline, CDR1 is SGDLS and CDR2 YYNGEE. Trimming took 0 bases from V and 1 from J; bases not matched to a gene: 0. This CDR3 is built from 15 residues. The CDR3 region has the DNA TGTGCCAGCAGCGTAGGACTAGCGGGATCCTACGAGCAGTACTTC. This codes for CASSVGLAGSYEQYF.

This clonotype has ten or more counts. The chain is built from TRBV7-2 and TRBJ2-7, with TRBD2 identical over 16 bases. The CDR3 contains 19 residues. Germline V lookup: CDR1 SGHTA, CDR2 FQGNSA. V was pared by 3 bases and J by 2 bases, with 10 bases of the junction left unmatched. CDR3 bases: TGTGCCAGCAGCTTGAGGTGGGGGACTAGCGGGAGGGTAACCTACGAGCAGTACTTC. Protein sequence: CASSLRWGTSGRVTYEQYF.

The sample holds one count of this clonotype. V gene TRBV6-2 or TRBV6-3 combines with J gene TRBJ2-4, with D possibly being TRBD2 (6 bases). The V and J ends lost 5 bases and 8 bases respectively, with 13 bases between them. Germline CDR1 and CDR2: MNHEY and SVGEGT. CDR3 length: 13 residues. CDR3 DNA: TGTGCCAGCAGTGGGGGACTCTGGGACATTCAGTACTTC. Protein sequence: CASSGGLWDIQYF.

V gene TRBV10-3 combines with J gene TRBJ1-5; 8 bases agree with TRBD1. CDR3 length equals 15 residues. The junction had 10 bases not matched to a gene; V was cut back by 5 bases and J by 7 bases. Germline CDR1 is ENHRY and CDR2 is SYGVKD. The CDR3 region is CAISPGQGGGQPQHF. The CDR3 region has the DNA TGTGCCATCAGTCCAGGACAGGGCGGAGGGCAGCCCCAGCATTTT.

The V call is TRBV7-3, the J call TRBJ1-1; 9 bases map to TRBD1. The V segment lost 5 bases and the J segment 6 bases; nucleotides outside the gene matches: 7. This CDR3 has 14 residues. The V gene's germline CDR1 is SGHTA and CDR2 FQGTGA. CDR3: CASSATGGEAEAFF. The CDR3 nucleotides read TGTGCCAGCAGCGCCACAGGGGGCGAAGCTGAAGCTTTCTTT.

This clonotype was observed a handful of times. This chain joins TRBV27 and TRBJ2-7, with unresolved D. Per the germline V gene, CDR1 is MNHEY and CDR2 is SMNVEV (reference sequence). The V end lost 5 bases, the J end lost 0 bases, and 8 bases lay between the germline ends. There are 13 residues in the CDR3. The CDR3 is CASSKGTSYEQYF. Written as DNA, the CDR3 is TGTGCCAGCAGTAAGGGAACCTCCTACGAGCAGTACTTC.

This clonotype occurred a few times. The gene calls are TRBV11-1 and TRBJ1-6; D is uncertain. Germline assignment: CDR1 SGHAT and CDR2 FQDESV (reference sequence). The CDR3 spans 16 residues. V was cut by 6 bases and J by 0 bases, with 12 bases left in between. The CDR3 sequence: CASSPDLSSYNSPLHF. The CDR3 DNA is TGTGCCAGCAGTCCGGACTTGAGCTCCTATAATTCACCCCTCCACTTT.

This chain links TRBV15 with TRBJ2-1, with D unclear. The CDR3 runs 12 residues. The germline V and J ends were trimmed by 5 bases and 4 bases, with 6 bases remaining between them. Germline assignment: CDR1 LNHNV and CDR2 YYDKDF (reference sequence). This chain's CDR3 is CATSAQYNEQFF. CDR3 nucleotide sequence: TGTGCCACCAGCGCCCAGTACAATGAGCAGTTCTTC. The full variable domain, completed using reference TRBV15 and TRBJ2-1, is DAMVIQNPRYQVTQFGKPVTLSCSQTLNHNVMYWYQQKSSQAPKLLFHYYDKDFNNEADTPDNFQSRRPNTSFCFLDIRSPGLGDTAMYLCATSAQYNEQFFGPGTRLTVL.